This T cell receptor (beta chain) was profiled in a study of CXCR3-negative and CXCR3-positive naive CD8 T cells. Notes on the study in general: Post-cryopreservation CXCR3 expression was partly diminished, and the bulk of assays employed fresh PBMCs. Surface CD5 looked about the same in the naive subsets, so the authors worked out TCR strength from TRB CDR3 properties. Comparison of naive CXCR3-negative and CXCR3-positive cells revealed similar TRBV-TRBJ usage, while memory cells differed.

Libraries were UMI-labeled 5' RACE TRB cDNA. No DNA is given; TCRdb re-called the 5' RACE reads and lists each CDR3 protein once. The sample's table shows about 90,000 distinct CDR3 sequences. Notes on this clonotype: Antigen specificity is unknown.

Germline V CDR1 and CDR2: DFQATT, SNEGSKA (reference sequence). The length of the CDR3 is 16 residues. More than 250,000 cells per CD8+ T cell subset were flow-sorted in triplicate. The clonotype originates from a human donor in good health. Some clones in this sample may be carry-over from other donors' samples. The chain employs TRBV20-1 and TRBJ1-2; TCRdb's D gene call, TRBD1, goes unchecked for lack of DNA. Sample: naive CXCR3- CD8+ T cells from blood. Described subset: CD45RO-CCR7+CD27+CD95- naive CD8+ T cells lacking CXCR3 (TNR3-). The chain's CDR3 is CSALTPDRAASYGYTF.